This passage covers 21 T cell receptor beta chains from one sample sequenced in a study of cytomegalovirus exposure and HLA in healthy donors. This PCR relied on a set of 60 Vbeta primers and 13 Jbeta primers. Libraries were prepared by immunoSEQ multiplex PCR; TCRdb keeps only in-frame clonotypes and omits some of them. The sample includes roughly 150,000 clones, about 75% seen only once; the top ten take about 4.5%. Sequencing was carried out using PBMCs. Receptors originate from a man younger than 35 in good health and CMV-seropositive.

The chain employs TRBV1 and TRBJ1-1. TRBV1 is a documented pseudogene. The CDR3 loop spans 16 amino acids. In nucleotides, the CDR3 is TGCACCAGCAGCCGCGAGGAACGGGAGGTCAACACTGAAGCTTTCTTT. Translating it yields CTSSREEREVNTEAFF.

A few counts support this clone. The chain carries TRBV4-2 and TRBJ2-1; TRBD2 is a possible D gene (6 bases). The CDR3 covers 16 residues. V lost 0 bases and J lost 7, with 16 bases in between. Germline V gene sequence: CDR1 LGHNA, CDR2 YNFKEQ. CDR3 sequence reads: CASSQESGGSRNEQFF. In nucleotides, the CDR3 is TGTGCCAGCAGCCAAGAATCTGGGGGGAGTCGGAATGAGCAGTTCTTC.

The rearrangement links TRBV7-2 to TRBJ2-1; 10 bases line up with TRBD2. CDR1 is SGHTA, CDR2 FQGNSA, per germline. Losses at the gene ends were 2 bases for V and 7 bases for J; bases not matched to a gene: 5. The CDR3 extends over 15 amino acids. The DNA of the CDR3 is TGTGCCAGCAGCTTAAAAGCGGGAGGGTTTAATGAGCAGTTCTTC. Translation gives CASSLKAGGFNEQFF.

The V call is TRBV28, the J call TRBJ1-1; D ambiguous. This CDR3 region has 14 residues. CDR1 is MDHEN and CDR2 is SYDVKM in the germline V gene. V lost 2 bases and J 4 bases, leaving 11 bases between the germline ends. CDR3 residues: CASSLNRRLTEAFF. The CDR3 DNA is TGTGCCAGCAGTTTAAATAGGAGACTCACTGAAGCTTTCTTT.

J is TRBJ1-5 and V is TRBV5-1; 8 nucleotides agree with TRBD1. V was clipped by 4 bases and J by 1 base; unmatched bases: 7. The CDR3 loop spans 16 amino acids. The V gene's germline CDR1 is SGHRS and CDR2 YFSETQ. The CDR3 bases are TGCGCCAGCAGCGGGATTCAGGGGGCAAGCAATCAGCCCCAGCATTTT. Protein product: CASSGIQGASNQPQHF.

This clone showed up just a few times. The J gene is TRBJ2-7, the V gene TRBV7-2; 10 bases map to TRBD2. Per the germline V gene, CDR1 is SGHTA and CDR2 is FQGNSA. This CDR3 is 14 amino acids long. Germline trimming cut 4 bases from V and 2 bases from J; bases unmatched to any gene: 2. Here the CDR3 DNA reads TGTGCCAGCAGCTCCGGGACTAGCGCCTACGAGCAGTACGTC. Translation gives CASSSGTSAYEQYV.

This chain connects TRBV9 to TRBJ1-1; 12 bases are a match to TRBD1. The CDR3 has 15 amino acids. V was pared by 6 bases and J by 5 bases, with 8 bases of the junction left unmatched. CDR1 and CDR2 from the germline V gene are SGDLS and YYNGEE. Here the CDR3 reads CASTPGQGAETEAFF. CDR3 in DNA: TGTGCCAGCACCCCGGGACAGGGGGCTGAGACTGAAGCTTTCTTT.

This chain connects TRBV5-1 to TRBJ1-5; D is undetermined. Germline loops: CDR1 SGHRS, CDR2 YFSETQ. CDR3 length equals 14 residues. Trimming removed 0 bases from V and 5 bases from J, with 9 bases in between. The CDR3 is CASSLVPGDQPQHF. The CDR3 nucleotides are TGCGCCAGCAGCTTGGTTCCCGGGGATCAGCCCCAGCATTTT. The variable domain in full, completed from reference TRBV5-1 and TRBJ1-5, reads KAGVTQTPRYLIKTRGQQVTLSCSPISGHRSVSWYQQTPGQGLQFLFEYFSETQRNKGNFPGRFSGRQFSNSRSEMNVSTLELGDSALYLCASSLVPGDQPQHFGDGTRLSIL.

The V and J genes are TRBV5-4 and TRBJ1-1, with D perhaps matching TRBD1 (6 bases). Germline V gene sequence: CDR1 SGHNT, CDR2 YYREEE (reference sequence). Trimming cost V 4 bases and J 6 bases, with 22 bases left between them. This CDR3 has 16 amino acids. The CDR3 loop is CASSRMTGREDAEAFF. CDR3 nucleotides: TGTGCCAGCAGCCGCATGACAGGACGGGAAGACGCTGAAGCTTTCTTT.

This clone was detected only a few times. The V gene is TRBV7-9, the J gene TRBJ1-2, with 7 nucleotides matching TRBD1. The V gene end was trimmed by 0 bases and the J gene end by 6 bases; junction bases not matched to a gene: 7. Germline V gives CDR1 SEHNR, CDR2 FQNEAQ (reference sequence). The CDR3 has 15 amino acids. The CDR3 loop reads CASSLAGGDGNGYTF. The CDR3 DNA reads TGTGCCAGCAGCTTAGCAGGGGGCGATGGTAATGGCTACACCTTC.

J is TRBJ1-3 and V is TRBV7-9, with D unresolved. Germline-derived CDR1 and CDR2 are SEHNR and FQNEAQ (reference sequence). V gave up 7 bases and J gave up 0 bases, with 13 bases separating them. This CDR3 region has 15 residues. The CDR3 nucleotides read TGTGCCAGCATCGCGGATGACCCCTCTGGAAACACCATATATTTT. Translation gives CASIADDPSGNTIYF.

V and J are TRBV11-3 and TRBJ1-1; 7 bases fit TRBD1. CDR3 size: 16 residues. Trimming took 1 base from V and 2 from J; bases not matched to a gene: 7. CDR1 and CDR2 (germline): SGHNT, YENEEA. CDR3 in amino acids: CASSLASHRGNTEAFF. The CDR3 region has the DNA TGTGCCAGCAGCTTAGCCAGTCACAGGGGAAACACTGAAGCTTTCTTT. The variable domain in full, completed from reference TRBV11-3 and TRBJ1-1, reads EAGVVQSPRYKIIEKKQPVAFWCNPISGHNTLYWYLQNLGQGPELLIRYENEEAVDDSQLPKDRFSAERLKGVDSTLKIQPAELGDSAVYLCASSLASHRGNTEAFFGQGTRLTVV.

The V call is TRBV7-8, the J call TRBJ1-3, with no clear D. This CDR3 comprises 14 residues. CDR1 is SGHVS, CDR2 FQNEAQ, per germline. V lost 3 bases and J 9 bases, leaving 15 bases between the germline ends. The CDR3 here is CASSLAVETSTIYF. The CDR3 coding sequence is TGTGCCAGCAGCTTGGCGGTTGAGACTAGCACCATATATTTT.

V usage is TRBV11-3 and J usage is TRBJ1-1; D gene ambiguous. Between the trimmed V and J ends, which lost 4 bases and 7 bases, there was a span of 13 bases. This CDR3 spans 13 amino acids. Germline lookup yields CDR1 SGHNT and CDR2 YENEEA. CDR3 DNA sequence: TGTGCCAGCAGCTACCCGTCAAGCGGTGAAGCTTTCTTT. Amino acids: CASSYPSSGEAFF.

Only a few counts were recorded for this clone. This chain uses TRBV6-1 with TRBJ1-2; unclear D gene. Germline lookup yields CDR1 MNHNS and CDR2 SASEGT. Trimming removed 3 bases at V and 0 bases at J, with 14 bases between. The CDR3 spans 16 residues. CDR3 bases: TGTGCCAGCAGTGATTCTCATCCCGCAGCTAACTATGGCTACACCTTC. This encodes CASSDSHPAANYGYTF.

V gene TRBV5-5 combines with J gene TRBJ2-3, with 11 bases that match TRBD1. Germline V gene data show CDR1 as SGHKS and CDR2 as YYEKEE (reference sequence). V gave up 5 bases and J gave up 5 bases; unmatched junction bases: 10. The CDR3 spans 16 residues. The CDR3, as DNA: TGTGCCAGCAGACCACCGGGACAGGGGGTAGGAGATACGCAGTATTTT. Translated: CASRPPGQGVGDTQYF.

The chain uses TRBV2 and TRBJ1-3; D is possibly TRBD1 (6 bases). This CDR3 has 18 residues. Deletions cut 5 bases from V and 0 bases from J, with 20 bases between. Germline CDR1 reads SNHLY; CDR2 reads FYNNEI. Written as DNA, the CDR3 is TGTGCCAGCAGTCCCCGGGGGGGCATCTTTAGCTCTGGAAACACCATATATTTT. The encoded protein is CASSPRGGIFSSGNTIYF. The variable domain in full, with the rest retrieved from reference TRBV2 and TRBJ1-3, is EPEVTQTPSHQVTQMGQEVILRCVPISNHLYFYWYRQILGQKVEFLVSFYNNEISEKSEIFDDQFSVERPDGSNFTLKIRSTKLEDSAMYFCASSPRGGIFSSGNTIYFGEGSWLTVV.

In its sample, this clone was seen once. As DNA, the CDR3 is TGTGCCAGCAGTTTTCAACAGGGGGGTGAAAAACTGTTTTTT. Translation gives CASSFQQGGEKLFF. The genes are TRBV28 and TRBJ1-4; 8 bases fit TRBD1. Germline V gives CDR1 MDHEN, CDR2 SYDVKM. Unmatched junction bases numbered 4, after V lost 3 bases and J lost 7 bases. The CDR3 is made up of 14 amino acids.

The gene calls are TRBV19 and TRBJ2-1, with 11 nucleotides matching TRBD2. V shed 5 bases, J shed 3 bases, and the junction held 3 bases outside the gene matches. This CDR3 is built from 15 residues. In germline, CDR1 is LNHDA, CDR2 SQIVND (reference sequence). The CDR3 DNA sequence: TGTGCCAGTAGTCGTAGCGGGAGGGGCTACAATGAGCAGTTCTTC. This codes for CASSRSGRGYNEQFF.

This rearrangement joins TRBV10-3 to TRBJ1-1; D might be TRBD1 (6 bases). This CDR3 comprises 13 residues. The V gene lost 5 bases and the J gene lost 3 bases, with 10 bases spanning the gap. The germline V gene has CDR1 ENHRY and CDR2 SYGVKD. The CDR3 spells CAISRSGDTEAFF. The CDR3 nucleotides are TGTGCCATCAGTCGTTCAGGGGACACTGAAGCTTTCTTT.

This chain joins TRBV14 and TRBJ2-7; possible D gene TRBD2, 5 bases. The CDR3 contains 17 residues. CDR1 is SGHDN, CDR2 FVKESK, per germline. V lost 0 bases, J lost 0 bases, and 15 bases lay in between. The CDR3 sequence is CASSQDLGLSSSYEQYV. CDR3 DNA: TGTGCCAGCAGCCAAGATCTTGGACTGTCGAGCTCCTACGAGCAGTACGTC.